This is a list of T cell receptor beta chains from one sample in a study of T cells after yellow fever vaccination. TCRdb re-called the 5' RACE reads through MiXCR, storing one row per CDR3 protein. The repertoire includes some 400,000 distinct CDR3 sequences, 15% to 20% of them detected once, and roughly a sixth sits in the top ten. The specimen comprised PBMCs, sampled before the yellow fever booster vaccination. The receptors were gathered from a man aged 18 to 35 who received the YFV17D yellow fever vaccine. Both conserved end residues are part of each CDR3. D genes are given only for firm matches. Only part of the rows carry a size: once, few, many, or a class if the clone is expanded.

>TRBJ2-3|TRBV7-2|-|-|17
TGTGCCAGCAGCTTAAGTCCTGGGACCTTGGGAAGAGATACGCAGTATTTT
CASSLSPGTLGRDTQYF
>TRBJ2-1|TRBV27|many|-|15
TGTGCCAGCAGTTTATCCCCGGGGGCCTACAATGAGCAGTTCTTC
CASSLSPGAYNEQFF
>TRBJ1-1|TRBV5-1|few|-|15
TGCGCCAGCAGCTTTACTTCGGAGGGTCGGACTGAAGCTTTCTTT
CASSFTSEGRTEAFF
>TRBJ2-3|TRBV20-1|many|-|15
TGCAGTGCTCACTCCCCCGCCGGGCCCTCAGATACGCAGTATTTT
CSAHSPAGPSDTQYF
>TRBJ2-3|TRBV9|-|TRBD1|15
TGTGCCAGCAGCGTAGGGGACAGGGTGGCAGATACGCAGTATTTT
CASSVGDRVADTQYF
>TRBJ2-3|TRBV28|few|-|14
TGTGCCAGCAGTTTACCCCCAAGCACAGATACGCAGTATTTT
CASSLPPSTDTQYF
>TRBJ2-2|TRBV7-3|-|-|15
TGTGCCAGCAGCTTAACTGGGATGTGGACCGGGGAGCTGTTTTTT
CASSLTGMWTGELFF
>TRBJ1-1|TRBV27|few|-|11
TGTGCCAGCAATGCGCGGGGGAAAGCTTTCTTT
CASNARGKAFF
>TRBJ1-2|TRBV7-9|-|-|12
TGTGCCAGCAGCCCCGTGGGGACACGCTACACCTTC
CASSPVGTRYTF
>TRBJ2-4|TRBV6-2/TRBV6-3|-|-|15
TGTGCCAGCAGTTACTCGAGCTTGTATGAAAACATTCAGTACTTC
CASSYSSLYENIQYF
>TRBJ2-2|TRBV6-2/TRBV6-3|-|-|13
TGTGCCAGCCGTAGGACACACACCGGGGAGCTGTTTTTT
CASRRTHTGELFF
>TRBJ1-2|TRBV29-1|once|-|13
TGCAGCGTTGTTCAGGAGGGTTGGTATGGCTACACCTTC
CSVVQEGWYGYTF
>TRBJ2-3|TRBV2|-|-|15
TGTGCCAGCAGTGAAGGACAGGTTGCCACAGATACGCAGTATTTT
CASSEGQVATDTQYF
>TRBJ1-5|TRBV2|-|TRBD1|15
TGTGCCAGCAGTGTGACAGGGCAGGAAAGTCAGCCCCAGCATTTT
CASSVTGQESQPQHF
>TRBJ2-3|TRBV29-1|-|-|15
TGCAGCGTTGGGGGAGGGGGCACCGGTACAGATACGCAGTATTTT
CSVGGGGTGTDTQYF
>TRBJ2-7|TRBV25-1|-|-|14
TGTGCCAGCAGTGAACCCGAGGAAGCCTACGAGCAGTACTTC
CASSEPEEAYEQYF
>TRBJ2-7|TRBV27|-|-|15
TGTGCCAGCAGTTCCCTATCGCGGGGTTCCTACGAGCAGTACTTC
CASSSLSRGSYEQYF
>TRBJ2-1|TRBV7-2|-|-|13
TGTGCCAGCAGCTTAAACCTCAAAGGTGAGCAGTTCTTC
CASSLNLKGEQFF
>TRBJ2-2|TRBV7-6|few|-|14
TGTGCCAGCACACGCGTAGGGGAGACCGGGGAGCTGTTTTTT
CASTRVGETGELFF
>TRBJ2-3|TRBV7-9|-|TRBD1|14
TGTGCCAGCCAGGGACAGGGGAAAGCAGATACGCAGTATTTT
CASQGQGKADTQYF
>TRBJ1-4|TRBV11-2|-|-|15
TGTGCCAGCACGGTTCGACAGGCTCCTAATGAAAAACTGTTTTTT
CASTVRQAPNEKLFF
>TRBJ2-3|TRBV5-1|-|TRBD1|17
TGCGCCAGCAGCTCCTGGGACAGGCTTAGTAGCACAGATACGCAGTATTTT
CASSSWDRLSSTDTQYF
>TRBJ1-1|TRBV5-1|many|TRBD1|14
TGCGCCAGCAGCCCACAGGGGGCGAAAACTGAAGCTTTCTTT
CASSPQGAKTEAFF
>TRBJ1-4|TRBV12-3/TRBV12-4|few|TRBD1|14
TGTGCCAGCAGGCCGGGACAGCATAATGAAAAACTGTTTTTT
CASRPGQHNEKLFF
>TRBJ1-1|TRBV7-9|-|-|12
TGTGCCAGCAGCTTAGAAAGGGGTAGAGCTTTCTTT
CASSLERGRAFF
>TRBJ2-1|TRBV6-5|-|-|11
TGTGCCAGCACCGGACCGGGAGAGCAGTTCTTC
CASTGPGEQFF
>TRBJ2-3|TRBV10-3|-|TRBD2|15
TGTGCCATCAGTCGGACTAGCGGGGGTTCAGATACGCAGTATTTT
CAISRTSGGSDTQYF
>TRBJ2-7|TRBV7-9|-|TRBD2|12
TGTGCCAGCAGGGGGGGGAGGTACGAGCAGTACTTC
CASRGGRYEQYF
>TRBJ2-5|TRBV20-1|many|-|12
TGCAGTGCTGTCCCCCGCGAAGAGACCCAGTACTTC
CSAVPREETQYF
>TRBJ2-2|TRBV7-8|-|-|16
TGTGCCAGCAGCCCTAGTACCTTCAGGGTCGCCGGGGAGCTGTTTTTT
CASSPSTFRVAGELFF
>TRBJ1-2|TRBV9|many|-|13
TGTGCCAGCAGCAGCACCACAAGGGACGGCTACACCTTC
CASSSTTRDGYTF
>TRBJ2-5|TRBV28|-|TRBD2|15
TGTGCCAGCAGTTCACCTGCGGGGGGACAAGAGACCCAGTACTTC
CASSSPAGGQETQYF
>TRBJ1-6|TRBV7-3|few|-|13
TGTGCCAGCAGCTCAAACCAGGACAGTCTCCTCCACTTT
CASSSNQDSLLHF
>TRBJ2-1|TRBV20-1|-|-|14
TGCAGTGCTAGAGACCGCGGCAGCTACAATGAGCAGTTCTTC
CSARDRGSYNEQFF
>TRBJ2-1|TRBV3-1|few|-|13
TGTGCCAGCAGCCAGAATAGGGGCGGTGAGCAGTTCTTC
CASSQNRGGEQFF
>TRBJ1-5|TRBV6-5|-|-|16
TGTGCCAGCAGTTACTCATCGGCTCGGGTTGGGCAGCCCCAGCATTTT
CASSYSSARVGQPQHF
>TRBJ2-1|TRBV20-1|few|TRBD2|13
TGCAGTGGGCGGGGGGGTTCCTACAATGAGCAGTTCTTC
CSGRGGSYNEQFF
>TRBJ2-3|TRBV20-1|few|TRBD2|16
TGCAGTGCTAGACCCCGGACTAGCGGGGGGGCGGATACGCAGTATTTT
CSARPRTSGGADTQYF
>TRBJ1-3|TRBV6-5|-|TRBD1|17
TGTGCCAGCAGTGCCCTACTCGCGACAGGGCCCGGGAACACCATATATTTT
CASSALLATGPGNTIYF
>TRBJ2-7|TRBV21-1|-|-|14
TGTGCCAGCAGCACAAGGGGAGGGCCCTACGAGCAGTACTTC
CASSTRGGPYEQYF
>TRBJ2-1|TRBV20-1|-|TRBD2|15
TGCAGTGCGGCCCCTGGGACTAGCGGGGTCAATGAGCAGTTCTTC
CSAAPGTSGVNEQFF
>TRBJ2-1|TRBV5-5|few|-|13
TGTGCCAGCAGCGATAGGACCTACAATGAGCAGTTCTTC
CASSDRTYNEQFF
>TRBJ2-1|TRBV5-1|-|TRBD1|12
TGCGCCAGCAGCTTGGAGGACAGGACACAGTTCTTC
CASSLEDRTQFF
>TRBJ1-5|TRBV18|few|-|15
TGTGCCAGCTCACCAACAGGACGTGGCAATCAGCCCCAGCATTTT
CASSPTGRGNQPQHF
>TRBJ2-3|TRBV5-1|-|-|15
TGCGCCAGCAGCGTTGCGGGACCCAGCACAGATACGCAGTATTTT
CASSVAGPSTDTQYF
>TRBJ1-6|TRBV27|-|TRBD1|16
TGTGCCAGCAGGGACGGACAGGGGGCACATAATTCACCCCTCCACTTT
CASRDGQGAHNSPLHF
>TRBJ2-7|TRBV7-8|-|-|14
TGTGCCAGCAGCTACGGTAGACAGTCCTACGAGCAGTACTTC
CASSYGRQSYEQYF
>TRBJ2-1|TRBV6-5|-|-|15
TGTGCCAGCAGTCCCTCCGCGGGGGCTTGGAATGAGCAGTTCTTC
CASSPSAGAWNEQFF
>TRBJ2-2|TRBV25-1|many|-|16
TGTGCCAGCAGTGTTCTAGGGGGGAAACGGGCCGGGGAGCTGTTTTTT
CASSVLGGKRAGELFF
>TRBJ2-7|TRBV7-9|few|TRBD1|16
TGTGCCAGCAGCGGACCGGGACAGGGCCTTTCCTACGAGCAGTACTTC
CASSGPGQGLSYEQYF
>TRBJ1-5|TRBV12-3/TRBV12-4|many|-|12
TGTGCCAGCAGTTTTGGGGATCAGCCCCAGCATTTT
CASSFGDQPQHF
>TRBJ2-2|TRBV5-4|-|-|15
TGTGCCAGCAGCTTGGTGGGGGGCACCACCGGGGAGCTGTTTTTT
CASSLVGGTTGELFF
>TRBJ1-6|TRBV12-3/TRBV12-4|-|TRBD1|13
TGTGCCAGCACCGGGACAGGGTACTCACCCCTCCACTTT
CASTGTGYSPLHF
>TRBJ1-5|TRBV27|few|-|12
TGTGCCAGCAGTTATCATGGCCAGCCCCAGCATTTT
CASSYHGQPQHF
>TRBJ1-1|TRBV7-2|-|-|14
TGTGCCAGCAGCTGGGAGGGGTTATACACTGAAGCTTTCTTT
CASSWEGLYTEAFF